The rows below give T cell receptor beta chains drawn from one sample of a study of CD8 T cells in Susac syndrome. TCRdb ran MiXCR on the immunoSEQ multiplex PCR reads and lists one entry per CDR3 protein. Of approximately 140,000 distinct CDR3 sequences listed, about 95% are singletons. The sample was CD4+ T cells from PBMCs. Receptors were obtained from a human donor with multiple sclerosis. CDR3s include the opening cysteine and the closing phenylalanine or tryptophan. Each record gives: V gene, CDR3 length, clone size, D gene, J gene, CDR3 DNA, CDR3 protein. D genes are given only for firm matches. Only part of the rows carry a size: once, few, many, or a class if the clone is expanded.

TRBV7-2	13	few	TRBD1	TRBJ1-5	TGTGCCAGCTCGGGACAGGGCAATCAGCCCCAGCATTTT	CASSGQGNQPQHF
TRBV29-1	14	.	.	TRBJ1-1	TGCAGCGTTCCGGACAGTACTAGGAACACTGAAGCTTTCTTT	CSVPDSTRNTEAFF
TRBV7-9	19	.	.	TRBJ2-1	TGTGCCAGCAGCCCCACCCGGAGTTTCAGGGATTCTACCGTAAATGAGCAGTTCTTC	CASSPTRSFRDSTVNEQFF
TRBV6-6	14	.	.	TRBJ2-3	TGTGCCAGCAGTTACGGGCTAGGGGCAGATACGCAGTATTTT	CASSYGLGADTQYF
TRBV27	14	.	.	TRBJ2-7	TGTGCCAGCACATCGACAGGATTCTCCTACGAGCAGTACTTC	CASTSTGFSYEQYF
TRBV27	19	.	.	TRBJ2-6	TGTGCCAGCAGTTTATCAGCAGGGATAGGGAGCTCTGGGGCCAACGTCCTGACTTTC	CASSLSAGIGSSGANVLTF
TRBV3-1	18	.	.	TRBJ1-5	TGTGCCAGCAGCCAAGATCTGGGTGGAGGGGTGGTCAATCAGCCCCAGCATTTT	CASSQDLGGGVVNQPQHF
TRBV20-1	14	.	.	TRBJ1-3	TGCAGTGCTAGGCCCAGGGCTGGTGGAAACACCATATATTTT	CSARPRAGGNTIYF
TRBV20-1	16	.	TRBD2	TRBJ2-7	TGCAGTGCTAGAGAGTTCGGGAGGCCGGGGAGCTACGAGCAGTACTTC	CSAREFGRPGSYEQYF
TRBV20-1	14	.	.	TRBJ1-6	TGCAGTGCTAGAGCACAGGCGTATAATTCACCCCTCCACTTT	CSARAQAYNSPLHF
TRBV2	15	.	TRBD1	TRBJ1-1	TGTGCCAGCAGAGGCGGACAGGGGAGGAACACTGAAGCTTTCTTT	CASRGGQGRNTEAFF
TRBV7-3	13	.	.	TRBJ2-3	TGTGCCAGCAGGGGCGGGGGCACAGATACGCAGTATTTT	CASRGGGTDTQYF
TRBV29-1	14	.	TRBD1	TRBJ1-2	TGCAGCGTTGAAGATGTGGGACAGAACTATGGCTACACCTTC	CSVEDVGQNYGYTF
TRBV11-1	13	.	.	TRBJ2-7	TGTGCCAGCAGCTTACTAGTTCTCTACGAGCAGTACTTC	CASSLLVLYEQYF
TRBV29-1	12	.	TRBD1	TRBJ1-1	TGCAGCGCGACAGGGGGGAGCACTGAAGCTTTCTTT	CSATGGSTEAFF
TRBV3-1	13	.	.	TRBJ2-7	TGTGCCAGCAGCCAAGCCCGTTCATGGGAGCAGTACTTC	CASSQARSWEQYF
TRBV3-1	16	.	.	TRBJ2-1	TGTGCCAGCAGCCCCCGGACTGGCCCCGGTTACAATGAGCAGTTCTTC	CASSPRTGPGYNEQFF
TRBV5-1	14	once	TRBD1	TRBJ1-1	TGCGCCAGCAGCTTGGCCAGGGGGCGCGGTGAAGCTTTCTTT	CASSLARGRGEAFF
TRBV3-1	12	.	.	TRBJ2-5	TGTGCCAGCGGTACTTACCAAGAGACCCAGTACTTC	CASGTYQETQYF
TRBV3-1	15	.	.	TRBJ2-1	TGTGCCAGCAGCCAAGCAGGGGTGAGGTACAATGAGCAGTTCTTC	CASSQAGVRYNEQFF
TRBV20-1	14	.	.	TRBJ1-1	TGCAGTGCTCCCCACCGCCTAGTAAACACTGAAGCTTTCTTT	CSAPHRLVNTEAFF
TRBV18	13	.	.	TRBJ2-7	TGTGCCAGCTCACCATATCCAGAAGCCGAGCAGTACTTC	CASSPYPEAEQYF
TRBV20-1	15	.	TRBD1	TRBJ2-1	TGCAGTGCTAGGGGGGACAGGGGTTTCTACAATGAGCAGTTCTTC	CSARGDRGFYNEQFF
TRBV27	15	.	TRBD2	TRBJ2-3	TGTGCCAGCAGTTTTACCGGGAGGATGTCGGATACGCAGTATTTT	CASSFTGRMSDTQYF
TRBV28	14	.	.	TRBJ1-4	TGTGCCAGCAGTGCAGACAGGCGACGTGAAAAACTGTTTTTT	CASSADRRREKLFF
TRBV5-1	13	.	TRBD2	TRBJ2-7	TGCGCCAGCAGCCGAGCGGGACCCTACGAGCAGTACTTC	CASSRAGPYEQYF
TRBV5-1	15	once	TRBD2	TRBJ2-5	TGCGCCAGCAAAATAACCCCTAGCGGACAAGAGACCCAGTACTTC	CASKITPSGQETQYF